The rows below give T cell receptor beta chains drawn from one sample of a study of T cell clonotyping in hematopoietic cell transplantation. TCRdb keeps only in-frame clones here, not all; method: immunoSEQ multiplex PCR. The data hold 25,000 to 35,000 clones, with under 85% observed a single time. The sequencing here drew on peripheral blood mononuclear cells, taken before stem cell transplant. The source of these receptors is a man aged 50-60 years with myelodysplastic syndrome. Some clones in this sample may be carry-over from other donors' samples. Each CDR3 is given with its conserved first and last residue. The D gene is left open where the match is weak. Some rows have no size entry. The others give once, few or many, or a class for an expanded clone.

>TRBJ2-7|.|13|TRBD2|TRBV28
TGTGCCACCTTCGGGGGGAGGGCCTACGAGCAGTACTTC
CATFGGRAYEQYF
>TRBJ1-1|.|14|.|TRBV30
TGTGCCTGGAACGTCCGGCCAGGGAGCACTGAAGCTTTCTTT
CAWNVRPGSTEAFF
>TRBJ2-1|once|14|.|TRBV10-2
TGCGCCAGCAGTGAGATACAGCCATACAATGAGCAGTTCTTC
CASSEIQPYNEQFF
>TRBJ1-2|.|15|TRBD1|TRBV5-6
TGTGCCAGCAGCCCAGGGACAGGCGTATCGGATGGCTACACCTTC
CASSPGTGVSDGYTF
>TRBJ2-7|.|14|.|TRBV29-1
TGCAGCGCCACTGGCGGGAACCTCCCCTACGAGCAGTACTTC
CSATGGNLPYEQYF
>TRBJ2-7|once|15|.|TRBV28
TGTGCCAGCAGTCCACCTGGACGGACCGCCTACGAGCAGTACTTC
CASSPPGRTAYEQYF
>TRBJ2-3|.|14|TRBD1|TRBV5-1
TGCGCCAGCAGCCCGGACAGGAGGTCAGATACGCAGTATTTT
CASSPDRRSDTQYF
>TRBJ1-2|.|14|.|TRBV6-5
TGTGCCAGCAGTTACTCTGGCAATTCGGGGGGCTACACCTTC
CASSYSGNSGGYTF
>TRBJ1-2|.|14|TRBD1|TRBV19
TGTGCCAGTAGTGTCCGGGACAGGGTAGTTGGCTACACCTTC
CASSVRDRVVGYTF
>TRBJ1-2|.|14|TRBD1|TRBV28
TGTGCCAGCACCTATCGACAGGGGACCTATGGCTACACCTTC
CASTYRQGTYGYTF
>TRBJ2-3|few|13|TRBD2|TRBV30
TGTGCCTGCGGACTAGCGGGGTCAGATACGCAGTATTTT
CACGLAGSDTQYF
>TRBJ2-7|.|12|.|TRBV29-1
TGCAGCGTTCTCCAGGGGTTCTACGAGCAGTACTTC
CSVLQGFYEQYF
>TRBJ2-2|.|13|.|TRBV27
TGTGCCAGCAGTTTATCAGGGGCCGGGGAGCTGTTTTTT
CASSLSGAGELFF
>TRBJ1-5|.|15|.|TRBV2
TGTGCCAGCAGCTCCGGGACAAATACCAATCAGCCCCAGCATTTT
CASSSGTNTNQPQHF
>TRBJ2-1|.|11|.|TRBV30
TGTGCCCAGACCGAATACAATGAGCAGTTCTTC
CAQTEYNEQFF
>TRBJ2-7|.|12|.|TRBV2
TGTGCCAGCAGCGGAATAGGGGTCGAGCAGTACTTC
CASSGIGVEQYF
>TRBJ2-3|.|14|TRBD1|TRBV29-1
TGCAGCGTTGGGGGACAGGGGATCACAGATACGCAGTATTTT
CSVGGQGITDTQYF
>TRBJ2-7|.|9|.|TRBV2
TGTGCCAGCGGATACGAGCAGTACTTC
CASGYEQYF
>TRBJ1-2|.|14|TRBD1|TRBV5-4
TGTGCCAGCAGCTTCGGGGACAGGGGTTGGGGCTACACCTTC
CASSFGDRGWGYTF
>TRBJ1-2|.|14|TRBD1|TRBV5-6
TGTGCCAGCAGCTTGCCGCGACAGGGCTATGGCTACACCTTC
CASSLPRQGYGYTF
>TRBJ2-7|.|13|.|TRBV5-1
TGCGCCAGCAGCTTGGACGGAACCTACGAGCAGTACTTC
CASSLDGTYEQYF
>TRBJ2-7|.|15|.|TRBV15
TGTGCCACCAGCAGTTACCTACAGGGCTCCTACGAGCAGTACTTC
CATSSYLQGSYEQYF
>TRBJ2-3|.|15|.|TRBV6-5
TGTGCCAGCAGTTACTCTTACCGCTCGGGCGATACGCAGTATTTT
CASSYSYRSGDTQYF
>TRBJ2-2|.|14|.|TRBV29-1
TGCAGCGTTGATGGGCAGGGAAACGCCGGGGAGCTGTTTTTT
CSVDGQGNAGELFF
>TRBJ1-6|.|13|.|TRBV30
TGTGCCTGGAGTGAGCAGGTTCAAGGACCCCTCCACTTT
CAWSEQVQGPLHF
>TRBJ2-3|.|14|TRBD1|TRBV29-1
TGCAGCGTTGACCCGGGACAGGGCTCAGATACGCAGTATTTT
CSVDPGQGSDTQYF
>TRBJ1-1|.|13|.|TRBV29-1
TGCAGCGTTGATCCGAAGGTTAACACTGAAGCTTTCTTT
CSVDPKVNTEAFF
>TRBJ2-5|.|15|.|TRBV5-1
TGCGCCAGCAGCCCTACGGACAGCCCGGTCGAGACCCAGTACTTC
CASSPTDSPVETQYF
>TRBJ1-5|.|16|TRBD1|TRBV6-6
TGTGCCAGCAGTTATCAAGGGGGCGCGGGCAATCAGCCCCAGCATTTT
CASSYQGGAGNQPQHF
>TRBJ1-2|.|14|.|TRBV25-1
TGTGCCAGCAGTGTCACGAGGGTCGGAGGGGGCTACACCTTC
CASSVTRVGGGYTF
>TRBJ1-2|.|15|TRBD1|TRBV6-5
TGTGCCAGCAGTCGGACAGGGCAAAGTAACTATGGCTACACCTTC
CASSRTGQSNYGYTF
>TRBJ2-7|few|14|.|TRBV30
TGTGCCTTCTCCGGCCTGGCGGCCACCTACGAGCAGTACTTC
CAFSGLAATYEQYF
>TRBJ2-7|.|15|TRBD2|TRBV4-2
TGTGCCAGCAGCTCCCGGACTAGCGGGAGGAACGAGCGGTACTTC
CASSSRTSGRNERYF
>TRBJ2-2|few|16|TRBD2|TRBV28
TGTGCCAGCAGACTACTAGCGGGAGGGGACACCGGGGAGCTGTTTTTT
CASRLLAGGDTGELFF
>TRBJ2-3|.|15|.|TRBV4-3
TGCGCCAGCAGCCAAGAGGGGGGTCTCACAGATACGCAGTATTTT
CASSQEGGLTDTQYF
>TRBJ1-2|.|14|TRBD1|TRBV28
TGTGCCAGCAGTTCTCCGGGACAGGTCGACGGCTACACCTTC
CASSSPGQVDGYTF